The 15 T cell receptor beta chains below were found in one sample sequenced in a study of identical twins. TCRdb reprocessed the 5' RACE reads with MiXCR, giving one entry per CDR3 protein. The sample holds 1.5 million to 2 million distinct CDR3 sequences, about 30% seen once. The material sequenced was cord blood. All receptors come from a newborn girl in good health.

A remark on this clonotype: Sequence at one end of the junction differs from germline and may be a read error. V and J are TRBV19 and TRBJ2-3, with 10 bases that match TRBD2. Germline V gene data show CDR1 as LNHDA and CDR2 as SQIVND (reference sequence). The CDR3 is 17 residues long. The DNA for the CDR3 is TGTGCCAGTAGTATGATCTTCGGGACTAGCGTCACAGATAGGCAGTATTTT. The encoded protein is CASSMIFGTSVTDRQYF. The full variable domain, with the rest looked up from reference TRBV19 and TRBJ2-3, is DGGITQSPKYLFRKEGQNVTLSCEQNLNHDAMYWYRQDPGQGLRLIYYSQIVNDFQKGDIAEGYSVSREKKESFPLTVTSAQKNPTAFYLCASSMIFGTSVTDRQYFGPGTRLTVL.

This chain joins TRBV25-1 and TRBJ2-3; 8 bases are a match to TRBD2. CDR1 is MGHDK and CDR2 is SYGVNS in the germline V gene. The V and J ends lost 6 bases and 4 bases, in that order; junction bases with no gene match: 9. The CDR3 sequence is 15 residues long. CDR3 DNA sequence: TGTGCCAGCAGCGAGCGGGAGACTTTTCCAGATACGCAGTATTTT. Translated: CASSERETFPDTQYF.

This clonotype has just a few counts. The CDR3 sequence is CSAAAFFGLAGNNEQFF. For the CDR3, the DNA is TGCAGTGCGGCGGCATTTTTCGGACTAGCGGGAAACAATGAGCAGTTCTTC. V and J are TRBV20-1 and TRBJ2-1; 12 positions match TRBD2. Germline values: CDR1 DFQATT, CDR2 SNEGSKA (reference sequence). Unmatched junction bases numbered 14, after V lost 6 bases and J lost 5 bases. The CDR3 is 17 residues long.

The chain links TRBV10-3 to TRBJ1-6, with a possible D match to TRBD1 (6 bases). The CDR3 is 14 amino acids. Per germline, CDR1 ENHRY and CDR2 SYGVKD. V lost 4 bases and J lost 3, with 7 bases in between. The CDR3 region has the DNA TGTGCCATCAGTGGGGACATCTATAATTCACCCCTCCACTTT. Translation: CAISGDIYNSPLHF.

Regarding this clonotype: Possible read error: a much larger clone is one base away. The V call is TRBV10-3, the J call TRBJ1-4; the match to TRBD1 covers 7 bases. Germline CDR1 is ENHRY and CDR2 is SYGVKD. The length of the CDR3 is 15 residues. CDR3 sequence reads: CAIGESGTANEKLFF. The CDR3 DNA sequence: TGTGCCATCGGTGAGTCTGGGACAGCTAATGAAAAACTGTTTTTT.

The V call is TRBV7-9, the J call TRBJ2-1, with D unclear. Germline CDR1 and CDR2: SEHNR and FQNEAQ (reference sequence). The V end was cut by 4 bases, the J end by 2 bases, with 15 bases between. The CDR3 is 16 amino acids. The CDR3 nucleotides are TGTGCCAGCAGCTCCCCCTCGCGGAGACCCTACAATGAGCAGTTCTTC. It codes for CASSSPSRRPYNEQFF. Using reference TRBV7-9 and TRBJ2-1 for the parts outside the CDR3, the full variable domain is DTGVSQNPRHKITKRGQNVTFRCDPISEHNRLYWYRQTLGQGPEFLTYFQNEAQLEKSRLLSDRFSAERPKGSFSTLEIQRTEQGDSAMYLCASSSPSRRPYNEQFFGPGTRLTVL.

The chain is built from TRBV10-3 and TRBJ1-2; TRBD1 matches 9 bases. Germline CDR1 is ENHRY and CDR2 is SYGVKD. The CDR3 extends over 14 amino acids. V shed 6 bases and J 2 bases; nucleotides not matched to a gene: 4. The CDR3 DNA sequence: TGTGCCATCAGCGCCGGGACAGGGAACTATGGCTACACCTTC. Its translation: CAISAGTGNYGYTF.

This chain links TRBV6-6 with TRBJ2-1; 7 bases match TRBD2. Looked up from germline, CDR1 is MNHNY and CDR2 is SVGAGI (reference sequence). This CDR3 is built from 17 residues. Trimming at V came to 4 bases and at J to 0 bases, leaving 9 bases not matched to a gene. The CDR3, as DNA: TGTGCCAGCAGTTGCTCCCCTAGCGGCAGCTCCTACAATGAGCAGTTCTTC. Translating gives CASSCSPSGSSYNEQFF.

The chain combines TRBV20-1 with TRBJ2-3, with D possibly being TRBD2 (5 bases). This CDR3 comprises 17 residues. Germline lookup yields CDR1 DFQATT and CDR2 SNEGSKA (reference sequence). Trimming removed 0 bases at V and 8 bases at J, with 24 bases between. The CDR3 bases are TGCAGTGCTAGAGATACTCGAGGGTGGACGTCCTTTGTTACGCAGTATTTT. Protein sequence: CSARDTRGWTSFVTQYF.

The V call is TRBV19, the J call TRBJ1-5; tentatively, D is TRBD1 (6 bases). This CDR3 is built from 15 residues. CDR1 is LNHDA, CDR2 SQIVND, per germline (reference sequence). The V end lost 10 bases, the J end lost 4 bases, and 20 bases lay between the germline ends. The CDR3: CATNRDTKPNQPQHF. In nucleotides, the CDR3 is TGTGCCACCAACAGGGACACTAAGCCAAATCAGCCCCAGCATTTT.

V is TRBV20-1 and J is TRBJ1-2; D gene ambiguous. This CDR3 has 11 amino acids. Per the germline V gene, CDR1 is DFQATT and CDR2 is SNEGSKA (reference sequence). CDR3 nucleotide sequence: TGCAGCTCTGATGCCTCTGGTGGCTACACCTTC. It is translated as CSSDASGGYTF.

The CDR3 region has the DNA TGTGCCACCAGTGGGTCCGCCGGTACAGCTAACTATGGCTACACCTTC. The encoded protein is CATSGSAGTANYGYTF. This chain joins TRBV24-1 and TRBJ1-2; D is unclear. This CDR3 spans 16 amino acids. The ends were cut back, 5 bases at V and 0 bases at J, with 15 bases in the middle. The germline gives CDR1 KGHDR, CDR2 SFDVKD.

The chain links TRBV7-2 to TRBJ2-5; D perhaps matches TRBD2 (5 bases). The germline V gene encodes CDR1 SGHTA and CDR2 FQGNSA. CDR3 size: 13 residues. V lost 3 bases and J 11 bases, leaving 16 bases between the germline ends. DNA for the CDR3: TGTGCCAGCAGCTTCGGGGAGTACAATGAGCAGTACTTC. Translating it yields CASSFGEYNEQYF.

V usage is TRBV30 and J usage is TRBJ2-1, with D perhaps given as TRBD1 or TRBD2 (5 bases each). V was clipped by 4 bases and J by 9 bases, with 10 bases between them. This CDR3 spans 11 amino acids. Germline V gives CDR1 GTSNPN, CDR2 SVGIG (reference sequence). DNA for the CDR3: TGTGCCTGGACAGGGAGAGGTGAGCAGTTCTTC. The encoded protein is CAWTGRGEQFF.

This clonotype was found a few times. The rearrangement joins TRBV20-1 to TRBJ2-3, with 9 nucleotides matching TRBD2. Germline CDR1 and CDR2: DFQATT and SNEGSKA (reference sequence). This CDR3 contains 13 residues. With V trimmed by 6 bases and J by 4 bases, 5 bases remained unmatched. The CDR3 DNA reads TGCAGTGCGTTGCGGGAGGGCCCAGATACGCAGTATTTT. Protein sequence: CSALREGPDTQYF.